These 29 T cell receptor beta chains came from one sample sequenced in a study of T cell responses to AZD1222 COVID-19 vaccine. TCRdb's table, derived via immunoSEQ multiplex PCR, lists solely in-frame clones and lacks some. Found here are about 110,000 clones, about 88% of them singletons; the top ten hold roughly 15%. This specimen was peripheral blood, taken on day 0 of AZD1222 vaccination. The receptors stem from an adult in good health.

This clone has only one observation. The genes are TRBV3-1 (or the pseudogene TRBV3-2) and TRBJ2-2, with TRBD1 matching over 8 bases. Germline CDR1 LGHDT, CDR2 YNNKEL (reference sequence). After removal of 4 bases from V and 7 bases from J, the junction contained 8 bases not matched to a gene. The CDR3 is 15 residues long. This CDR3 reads CASSPTVTGDGELFF. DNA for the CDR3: TGTGCCAGCAGCCCTACGGTGACAGGGGACGGGGAGCTGTTTTTT.

As DNA, the CDR3 is TGTGCCAGCAGCGTAGCCCTCGGACGGAACAATGAGCAGTTCTTC. Protein: CASSVALGRNNEQFF. This rearrangement joins TRBV9 to TRBJ2-1; D unclear. CDR1 SGDLS and CDR2 YYNGEE come from the germline V gene. Trimming removed 0 bases at V and 5 bases at J, with 12 bases between. The CDR3 runs to 15 residues.

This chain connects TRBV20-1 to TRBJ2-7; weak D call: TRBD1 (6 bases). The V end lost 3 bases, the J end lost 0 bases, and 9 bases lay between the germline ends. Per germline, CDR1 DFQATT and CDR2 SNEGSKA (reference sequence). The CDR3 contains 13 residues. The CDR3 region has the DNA TGCAGTGCTAGTCAACAGGGCTCCTACGAGCAGTACGTC. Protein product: CSASQQGSYEQYV.

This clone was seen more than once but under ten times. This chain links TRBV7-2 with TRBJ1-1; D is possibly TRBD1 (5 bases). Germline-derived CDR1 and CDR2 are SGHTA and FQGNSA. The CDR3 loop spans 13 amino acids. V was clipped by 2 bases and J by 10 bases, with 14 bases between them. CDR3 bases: TGTGCCAGCAGCTTAATGGGGCAGGCCCGAGCTTTCTTT. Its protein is CASSLMGQARAFF.

This CDR3 is CASSLGGRGVPSYEQYF. CDR3 nucleotide sequence: TGTGCCAGCAGCTTAGGCGGCAGGGGAGTCCCCTCCTACGAGCAGTACTTC. The genes are TRBV7-9 and TRBJ2-7; tentatively, D is TRBD1 (6 bases). CDR1 and CDR2 (germline): SEHNR, FQNEAQ (reference sequence). V lost 1 base, J lost 0 bases, and 16 bases lay in between. CDR3 length: 17 residues.

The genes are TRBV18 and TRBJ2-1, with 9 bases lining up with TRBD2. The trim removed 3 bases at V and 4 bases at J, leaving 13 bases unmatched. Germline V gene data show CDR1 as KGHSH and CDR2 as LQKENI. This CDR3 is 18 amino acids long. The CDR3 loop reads CASSPLPFSSGIYNEQFF. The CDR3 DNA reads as TGTGCCAGCTCACCCCTCCCTTTCTCTAGCGGGATTTACAATGAGCAGTTCTTC.

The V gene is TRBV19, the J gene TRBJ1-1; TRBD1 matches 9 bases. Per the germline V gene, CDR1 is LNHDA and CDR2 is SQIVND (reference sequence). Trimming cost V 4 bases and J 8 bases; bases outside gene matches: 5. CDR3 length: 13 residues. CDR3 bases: TGTGCCAGTAGTAATCCCGGACAGGGGGAAGCTTTCTTT. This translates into CASSNPGQGEAFF.

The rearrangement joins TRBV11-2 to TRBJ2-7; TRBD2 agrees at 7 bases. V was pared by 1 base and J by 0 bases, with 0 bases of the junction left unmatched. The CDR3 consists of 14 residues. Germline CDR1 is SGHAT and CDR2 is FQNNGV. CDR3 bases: TGTGCCAGCAGCTTAGGCGGGAGCTCCTACGAGCAGTACGTC. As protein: CASSLGGSSYEQYV.

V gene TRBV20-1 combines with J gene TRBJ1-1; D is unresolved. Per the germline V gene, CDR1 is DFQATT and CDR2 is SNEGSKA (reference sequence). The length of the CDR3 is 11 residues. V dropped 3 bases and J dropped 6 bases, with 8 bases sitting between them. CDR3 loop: CSASPGPEAFF. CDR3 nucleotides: TGCAGTGCTAGTCCGGGCCCTGAAGCTTTCTTT.

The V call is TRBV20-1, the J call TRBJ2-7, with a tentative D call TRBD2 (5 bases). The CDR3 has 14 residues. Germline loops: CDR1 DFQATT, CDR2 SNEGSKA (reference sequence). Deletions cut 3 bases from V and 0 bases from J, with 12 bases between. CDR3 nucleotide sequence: TGCAGTGCTAGTTCCCTAGCTACCTCCTACGAGCAGTACTTC. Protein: CSASSLATSYEQYF.

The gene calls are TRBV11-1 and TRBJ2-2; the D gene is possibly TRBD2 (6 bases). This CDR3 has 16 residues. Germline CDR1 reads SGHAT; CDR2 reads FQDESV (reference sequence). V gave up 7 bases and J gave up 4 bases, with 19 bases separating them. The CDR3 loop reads CASTPSWSGSTGELFF. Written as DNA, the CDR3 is TGTGCCAGCACCCCAAGCTGGAGCGGGTCCACCGGGGAGCTGTTTTTT.

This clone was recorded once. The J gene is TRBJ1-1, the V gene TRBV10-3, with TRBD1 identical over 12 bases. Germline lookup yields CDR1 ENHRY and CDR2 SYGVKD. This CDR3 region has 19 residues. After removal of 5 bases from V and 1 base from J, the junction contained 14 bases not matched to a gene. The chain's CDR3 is CAISKKSTGTGGPNTEAFF. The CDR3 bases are TGTGCCATCAGTAAAAAATCAACAGGGACAGGGGGCCCGAACACTGAAGCTTTCTTT.

The CDR3 region is CASSQVRGTLNEQFF. For the CDR3, the DNA is TGTGCCAGCAGCCAAGTCCGCGGGACTCTTAATGAGCAGTTCTTC. This chain links TRBV3-1 (or the pseudogene TRBV3-2) with TRBJ2-1; a possible D gene is TRBD2 (6 bases). V was shortened by 1 base and J by 7 bases, with 14 bases between the two germline ends. The CDR3 runs to 15 residues. Germline values: CDR1 LGHDT, CDR2 YNNKEL (reference sequence).

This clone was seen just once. The DNA of the CDR3 is TGTGCCAGCAACACCCACGGGGATTCACCCCTCCACTTT. Its protein is CASNTHGDSPLHF. The rearrangement joins TRBV6-5 to TRBJ1-6, with D hard to call. With 7 bases removed from V and 8 bases from J, the gap between germline ends came to 12 bases. Germline V gene sequence: CDR1 MNHEY, CDR2 SVGAGI. The CDR3 runs 13 residues.

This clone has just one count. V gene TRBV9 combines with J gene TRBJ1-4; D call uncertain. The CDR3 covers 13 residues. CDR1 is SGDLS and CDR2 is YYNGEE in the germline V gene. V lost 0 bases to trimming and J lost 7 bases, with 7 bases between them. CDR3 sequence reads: CASSVGLAEKLFF. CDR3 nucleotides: TGTGCCAGCAGCGTAGGGTTGGCTGAAAAACTGTTTTTT.

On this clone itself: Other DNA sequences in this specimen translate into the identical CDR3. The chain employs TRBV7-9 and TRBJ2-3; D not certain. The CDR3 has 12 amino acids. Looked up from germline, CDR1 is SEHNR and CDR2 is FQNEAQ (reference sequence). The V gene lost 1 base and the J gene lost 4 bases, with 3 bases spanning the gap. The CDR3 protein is CASSLVADTQYF. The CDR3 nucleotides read TGTGCCAGCAGCTTAGTAGCAGATACGCAGTATTTT.

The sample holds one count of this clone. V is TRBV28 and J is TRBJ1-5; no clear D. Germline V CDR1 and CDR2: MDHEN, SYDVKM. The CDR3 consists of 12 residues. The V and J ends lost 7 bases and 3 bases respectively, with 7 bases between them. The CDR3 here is CASIGFNQPQHF. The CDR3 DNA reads TGTGCCAGCATCGGTTTCAATCAGCCCCAGCATTTT. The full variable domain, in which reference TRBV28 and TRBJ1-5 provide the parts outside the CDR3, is DVKVTQSSRYLVKRTGEKVFLECVQDMDHENMFWYRQDPGLGLRLIYFSYDVKMKEKGDIPEGYSVSREKKERFSLILESASTNQTSMYLCASIGFNQPQHFGDGTRLSIL.

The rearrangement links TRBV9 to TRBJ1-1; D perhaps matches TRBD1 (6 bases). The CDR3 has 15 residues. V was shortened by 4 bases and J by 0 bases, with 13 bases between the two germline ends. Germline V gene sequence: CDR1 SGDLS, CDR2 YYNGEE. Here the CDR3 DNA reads TGTGCCAGCAGCACCACAGGGAAGATGAACACTGAAGCTTTCTTT. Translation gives CASSTTGKMNTEAFF.

The chain's CDR3 is CASSSPTTNEKLFF. DNA of the CDR3: TGTGCCAGCAGTTCCCCAACAACTAATGAAAAACTGTTTTTT. The gene calls are TRBV28 and TRBJ1-4; D remains ambiguous. Germline CDR1 reads MDHEN; CDR2 reads SYDVKM. Trimming removed 4 bases from V and 0 bases from J, with 6 bases in between. The CDR3 is made up of 14 amino acids.

As DNA, the CDR3 is TGTGCCAGCAGCTGGGGGGGCCAGACGGCGGATACGCAGTATTTT. It translates to CASSWGGQTADTQYF. The gene calls are TRBV7-6 and TRBJ2-3, with TRBD2 as a possible D gene (7 bases). Germline values: CDR1 SGHVS, CDR2 FNYEAQ. The CDR3 covers 15 residues. Trimming stripped 4 bases from V and 6 bases from J, with 17 bases between.

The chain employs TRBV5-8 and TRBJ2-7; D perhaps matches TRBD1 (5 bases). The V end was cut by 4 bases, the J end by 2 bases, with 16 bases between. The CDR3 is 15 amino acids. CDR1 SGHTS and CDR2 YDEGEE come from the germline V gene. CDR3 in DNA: TGTGCCAGCAGCCCGGACACCCCGGGTGCCTACGAGCAGTACTTC. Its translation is CASSPDTPGAYEQYF.

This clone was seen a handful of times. The CDR3 DNA reads TGTGCCAGCACACAGGACACCCCGGGGAACTATGGCTACACCTTC. As protein: CASTQDTPGNYGYTF. The J gene is TRBJ1-2, the V gene TRBV7-9; the D gene is possibly TRBD1 (5 bases). This CDR3 spans 15 amino acids. Per germline, CDR1 SEHNR and CDR2 FQNEAQ (reference sequence). V lost 7 bases and J 2 bases, leaving 17 bases between the germline ends.

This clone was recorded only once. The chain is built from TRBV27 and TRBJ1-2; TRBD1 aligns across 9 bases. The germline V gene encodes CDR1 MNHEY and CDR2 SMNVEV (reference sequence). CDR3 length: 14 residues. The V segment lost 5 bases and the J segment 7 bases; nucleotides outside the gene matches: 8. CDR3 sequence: CASSALQGALGYTF. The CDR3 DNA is TGTGCCAGCAGTGCATTACAGGGGGCGCTTGGCTACACCTTC.

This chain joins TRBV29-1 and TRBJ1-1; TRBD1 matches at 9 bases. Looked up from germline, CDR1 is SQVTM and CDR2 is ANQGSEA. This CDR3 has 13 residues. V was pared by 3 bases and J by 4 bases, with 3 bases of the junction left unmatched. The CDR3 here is CSVEGTGPTEAFF. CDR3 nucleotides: TGCAGCGTTGAGGGGACAGGGCCCACTGAAGCTTTCTTT. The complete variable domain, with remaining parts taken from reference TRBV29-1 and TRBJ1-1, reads SAVISQKPSRDICQRGTSLTIQCQVDSQVTMMFWYRQQPGQSLTLIATANQGSEATYESGFVIDKFPISRPNLTFSTLTVSNMSPEDSSIYLCSVEGTGPTEAFFGQGTRLTVV.

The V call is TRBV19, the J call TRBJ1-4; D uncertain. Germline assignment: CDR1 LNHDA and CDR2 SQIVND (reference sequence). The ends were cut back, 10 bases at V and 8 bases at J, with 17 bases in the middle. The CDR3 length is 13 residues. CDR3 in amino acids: CATKRLDLEKLFF. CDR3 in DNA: TGTGCCACAAAACGACTGGACCTGGAAAAACTGTTTTTT.

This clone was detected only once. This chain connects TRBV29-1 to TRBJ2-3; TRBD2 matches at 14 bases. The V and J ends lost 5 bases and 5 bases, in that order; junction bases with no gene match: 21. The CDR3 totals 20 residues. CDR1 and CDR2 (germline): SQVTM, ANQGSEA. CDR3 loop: CSVSSYWIPGLAGARDTQYF. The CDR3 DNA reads TGCAGCGTTTCCTCCTACTGGATTCCGGGACTAGCGGGAGCGCGAGATACGCAGTATTTT.

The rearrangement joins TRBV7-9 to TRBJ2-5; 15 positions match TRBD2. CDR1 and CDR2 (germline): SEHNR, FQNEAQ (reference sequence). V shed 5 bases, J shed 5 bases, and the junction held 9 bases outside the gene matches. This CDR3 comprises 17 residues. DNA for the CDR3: TGTGCCAGCAGCCTACCCCCCGGGACTAGCGGGAGGGAGACCCAGTACTTC. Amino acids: CASSLPPGTSGRETQYF.

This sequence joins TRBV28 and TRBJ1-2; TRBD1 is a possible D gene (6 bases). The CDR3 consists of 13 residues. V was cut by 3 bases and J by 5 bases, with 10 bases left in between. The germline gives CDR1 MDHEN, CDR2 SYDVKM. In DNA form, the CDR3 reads TGTGCCAGCAGTTTGGAAGGGACATATGGCTACACCTTC. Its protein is CASSLEGTYGYTF.

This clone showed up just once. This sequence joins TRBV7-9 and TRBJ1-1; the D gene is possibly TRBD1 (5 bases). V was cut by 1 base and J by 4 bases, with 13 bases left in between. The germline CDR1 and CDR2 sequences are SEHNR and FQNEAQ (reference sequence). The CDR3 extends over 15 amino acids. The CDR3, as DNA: TGTGCCAGCAGCTTAGAGTCCTGGGGGGGCACTGAAGCTTTCTTT. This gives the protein CASSLESWGGTEAFF. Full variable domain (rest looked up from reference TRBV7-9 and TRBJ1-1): DTGVSQNPRHKITKRGQNVTFRCDPISEHNRLYWYRQTLGQGPEFLTYFQNEAQLEKSRLLSDRFSAERPKGSFSTLEIQRTEQGDSAMYLCASSLESWGGTEAFFGQGTRLTVV.